This T cell receptor (beta chain) was sequenced for a study of cytomegalovirus exposure and HLA in healthy donors. At collection, donors were nominally healthy, but unrecorded immune exposures were probable. Germline-derived CDR1 and CDR2 are SGHVS and FQNEAQ. V lost 2 bases, J lost 5 bases, and 5 bases stayed unmatched. The CDR3 runs 15 residues. The PCR used 60 Vbeta and 13 Jbeta primers. Here immunoSEQ multiplex PCR was the method, and the copy in TCRdb shows in-frame clones only, minus some. The sample records about 120,000 clones, 81% being singletons. The chain couples TRBV7-8 to TRBJ2-1; 8 bases match TRBD2. This clonotype was obtained from a woman aged 40-49 years in good health and CMV-seronegative. The specimen was PBMCs. CDR3 nucleotide sequence: TGTGCCAGCAGCTTACTAGCGGGTTACCACAATGAGCAGTTCTTC. Translated: CASSLLAGYHNEQFF.